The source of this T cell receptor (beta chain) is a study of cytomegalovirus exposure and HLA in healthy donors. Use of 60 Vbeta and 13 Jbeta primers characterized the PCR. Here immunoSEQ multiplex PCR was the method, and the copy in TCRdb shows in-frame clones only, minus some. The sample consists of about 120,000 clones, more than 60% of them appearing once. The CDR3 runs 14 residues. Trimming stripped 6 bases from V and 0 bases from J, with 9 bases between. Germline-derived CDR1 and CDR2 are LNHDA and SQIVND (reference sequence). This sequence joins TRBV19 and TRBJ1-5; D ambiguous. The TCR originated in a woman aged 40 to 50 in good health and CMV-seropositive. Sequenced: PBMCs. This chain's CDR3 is CASSPENSNQPQHF. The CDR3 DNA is TGTGCCAGTAGCCCGGAGAATAGCAATCAGCCCCAGCATTTT.